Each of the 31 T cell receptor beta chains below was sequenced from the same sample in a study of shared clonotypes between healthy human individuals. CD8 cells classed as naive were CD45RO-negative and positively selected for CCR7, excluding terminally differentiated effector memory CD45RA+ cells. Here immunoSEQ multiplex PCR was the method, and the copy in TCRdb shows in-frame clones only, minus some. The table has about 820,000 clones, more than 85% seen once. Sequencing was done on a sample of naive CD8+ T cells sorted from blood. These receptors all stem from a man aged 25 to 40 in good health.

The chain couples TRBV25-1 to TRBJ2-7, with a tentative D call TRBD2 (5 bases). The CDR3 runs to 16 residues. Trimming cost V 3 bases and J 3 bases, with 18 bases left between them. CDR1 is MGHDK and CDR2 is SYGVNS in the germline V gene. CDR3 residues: CASSELFRSGVYEQYF. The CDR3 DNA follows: TGTGCCAGCAGTGAGCTTTTTCGGAGCGGAGTCTACGAGCAGTACTTC.

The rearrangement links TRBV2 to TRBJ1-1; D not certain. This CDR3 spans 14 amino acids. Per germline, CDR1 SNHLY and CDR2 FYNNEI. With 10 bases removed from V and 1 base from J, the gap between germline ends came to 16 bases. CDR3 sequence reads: CATPGRAANTEAFF. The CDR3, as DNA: TGTGCCACCCCTGGGAGGGCCGCGAACACTGAAGCTTTCTTT.

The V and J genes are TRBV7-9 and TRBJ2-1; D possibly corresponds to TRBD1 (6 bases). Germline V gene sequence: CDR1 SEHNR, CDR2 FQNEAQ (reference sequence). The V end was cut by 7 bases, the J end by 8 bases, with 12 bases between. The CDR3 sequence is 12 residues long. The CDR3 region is CASKQGGDEQFF. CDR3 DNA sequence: TGTGCCAGCAAACAGGGCGGCGATGAGCAGTTCTTC.

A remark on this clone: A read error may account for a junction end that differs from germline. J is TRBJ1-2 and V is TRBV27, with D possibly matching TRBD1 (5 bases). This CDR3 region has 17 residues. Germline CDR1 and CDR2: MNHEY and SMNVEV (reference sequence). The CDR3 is CASSLYSGRGTKYGYTF. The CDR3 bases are TGTGCCAGCAGTTTATACTCCGGGAGGGGCACTAAGTATGGCTACACCTTC.

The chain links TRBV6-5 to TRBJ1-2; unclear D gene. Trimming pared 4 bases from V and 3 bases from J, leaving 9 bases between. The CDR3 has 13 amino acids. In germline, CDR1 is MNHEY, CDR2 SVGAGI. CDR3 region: CASSWTVDYGYTF. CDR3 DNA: TGTGCCAGCAGTTGGACGGTTGACTATGGCTACACCTTC.

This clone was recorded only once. CDR3 residues: CASSPGVAVKETQYF. In DNA form, the CDR3 reads TGTGCCAGCAGCCCAGGAGTAGCGGTTAAAGAGACCCAGTACTTC. V usage is TRBV9 and J usage is TRBJ2-5; possible D gene TRBD2, 6 bases. The V gene's germline CDR1 is SGDLS and CDR2 YYNGEE. Trimming pared 4 bases from V and 3 bases from J, leaving 16 bases between. The CDR3 is 15 amino acids.

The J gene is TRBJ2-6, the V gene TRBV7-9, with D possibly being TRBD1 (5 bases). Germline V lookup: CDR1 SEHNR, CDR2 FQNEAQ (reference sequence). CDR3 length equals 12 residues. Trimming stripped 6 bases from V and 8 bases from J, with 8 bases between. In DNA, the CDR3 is TGTGCCAGCAGGGGGCGTCCCAACGTCCTGACTTTC. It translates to CASRGRPNVLTF. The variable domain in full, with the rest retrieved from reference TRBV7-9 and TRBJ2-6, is DTGVSQNPRHKITKRGQNVTFRCDPISEHNRLYWYRQTLGQGPEFLTYFQNEAQLEKSRLLSDRFSAERPKGSFSTLEIQRTEQGDSAMYLCASRGRPNVLTFGAGSRLTVL.

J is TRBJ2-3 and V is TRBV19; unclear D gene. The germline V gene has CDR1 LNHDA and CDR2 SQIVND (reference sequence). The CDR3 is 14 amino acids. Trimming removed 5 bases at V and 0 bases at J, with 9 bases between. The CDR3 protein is CASSGLPSTDTQYF. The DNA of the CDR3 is TGTGCCAGTAGTGGCCTCCCCAGCACAGATACGCAGTATTTT.

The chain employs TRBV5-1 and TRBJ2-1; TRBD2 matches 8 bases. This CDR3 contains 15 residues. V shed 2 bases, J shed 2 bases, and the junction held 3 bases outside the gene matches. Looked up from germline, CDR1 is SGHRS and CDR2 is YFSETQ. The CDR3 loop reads CASSFTTSAYNEQFF. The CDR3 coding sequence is TGCGCCAGCAGCTTCACGACTAGCGCCTACAATGAGCAGTTCTTC.

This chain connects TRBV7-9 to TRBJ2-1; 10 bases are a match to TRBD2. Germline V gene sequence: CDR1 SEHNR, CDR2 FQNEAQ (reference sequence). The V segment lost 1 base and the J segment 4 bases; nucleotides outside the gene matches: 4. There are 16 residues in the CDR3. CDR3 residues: CASSLVAGGGYNEQFF. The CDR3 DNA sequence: TGTGCCAGCAGCTTAGTAGCGGGAGGAGGTTACAATGAGCAGTTCTTC.

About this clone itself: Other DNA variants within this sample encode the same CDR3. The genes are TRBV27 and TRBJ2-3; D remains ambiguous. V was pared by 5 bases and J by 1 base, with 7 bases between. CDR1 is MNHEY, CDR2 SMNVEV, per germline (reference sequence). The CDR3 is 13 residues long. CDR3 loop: CASSLGRTDTQYF. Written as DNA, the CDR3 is TGTGCCAGCAGTCTCGGTCGCACAGATACGCAGTATTTT.

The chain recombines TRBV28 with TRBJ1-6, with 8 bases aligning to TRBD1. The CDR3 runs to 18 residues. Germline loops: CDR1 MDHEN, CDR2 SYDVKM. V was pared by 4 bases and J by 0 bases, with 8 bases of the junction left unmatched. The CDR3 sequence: CASSSLVDRDSYNSPLHF. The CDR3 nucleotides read TGTGCCAGCAGTTCCCTTGTGGACAGGGACTCCTATAATTCACCCCTCCACTTT. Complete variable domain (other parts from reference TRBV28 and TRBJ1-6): DVKVTQSSRYLVKRTGEKVFLECVQDMDHENMFWYRQDPGLGLRLIYFSYDVKMKEKGDIPEGYSVSREKKERFSLILESASTNQTSMYLCASSSLVDRDSYNSPLHFGNGTRLTVT.

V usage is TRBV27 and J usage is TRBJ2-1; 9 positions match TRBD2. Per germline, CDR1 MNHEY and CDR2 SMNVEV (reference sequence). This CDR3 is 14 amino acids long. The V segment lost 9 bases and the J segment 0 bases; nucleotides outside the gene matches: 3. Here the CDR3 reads CASGLAISYNEQFF. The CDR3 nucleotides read TGTGCCAGTGGACTAGCGATCTCCTACAATGAGCAGTTCTTC.

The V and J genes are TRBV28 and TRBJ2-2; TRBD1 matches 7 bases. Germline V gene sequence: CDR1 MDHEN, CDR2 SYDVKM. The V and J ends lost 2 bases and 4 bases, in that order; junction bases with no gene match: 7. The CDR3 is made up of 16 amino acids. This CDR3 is CASSLPHRGGTGELFF. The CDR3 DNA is TGTGCCAGCAGTTTACCCCACAGGGGTGGCACCGGGGAGCTGTTTTTT.

CDR3 region: CASSETSNRELNTGELFF. DNA of the CDR3: TGTGCCAGCAGCGAAACATCCAACAGAGAACTGAACACCGGGGAGCTGTTTTTT. The V gene is TRBV13, the J gene TRBJ2-2; unclear D gene. The germline CDR1 and CDR2 sequences are PRHDT and FYEKMQ (reference sequence). The CDR3 consists of 18 residues. Trimming stripped 5 bases from V and 1 base from J, with 20 bases between.

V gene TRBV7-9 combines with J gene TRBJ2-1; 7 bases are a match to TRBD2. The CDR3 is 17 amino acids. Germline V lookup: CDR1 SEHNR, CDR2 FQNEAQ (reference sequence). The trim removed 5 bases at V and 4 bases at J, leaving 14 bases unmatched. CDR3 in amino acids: CASSPPSAAGVYNEQFF. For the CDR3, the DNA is TGTGCCAGCAGCCCACCCTCCGCCGCGGGAGTTTACAATGAGCAGTTCTTC. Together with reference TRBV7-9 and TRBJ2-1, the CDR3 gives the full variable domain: DTGVSQNPRHKITKRGQNVTFRCDPISEHNRLYWYRQTLGQGPEFLTYFQNEAQLEKSRLLSDRFSAERPKGSFSTLEIQRTEQGDSAMYLCASSPPSAAGVYNEQFFGPGTRLTVL.

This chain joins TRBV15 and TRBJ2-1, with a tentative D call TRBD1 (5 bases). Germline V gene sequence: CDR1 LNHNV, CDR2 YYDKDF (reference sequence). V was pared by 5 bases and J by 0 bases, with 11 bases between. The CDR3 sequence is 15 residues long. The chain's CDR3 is CATSGAQSSYNEQFF. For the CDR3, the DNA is TGTGCCACCAGCGGGGCACAGAGCTCCTACAATGAGCAGTTCTTC.

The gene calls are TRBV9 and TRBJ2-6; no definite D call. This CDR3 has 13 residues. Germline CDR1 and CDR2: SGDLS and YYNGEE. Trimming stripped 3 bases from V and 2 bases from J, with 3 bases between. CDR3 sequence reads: CASSETGANVLTF. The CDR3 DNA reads TGTGCCAGCAGCGAGACTGGGGCCAACGTCCTGACTTTC. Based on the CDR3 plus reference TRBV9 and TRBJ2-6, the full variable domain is DSGVTQTPKHLITATGQRVTLRCSPRSGDLSVYWYQQSLDQGLQFLIQYYNGEERAKGNILERFSAQQFPDLHSELNLSSLELGDSALYFCASSETGANVLTFGAGSRLTVL.

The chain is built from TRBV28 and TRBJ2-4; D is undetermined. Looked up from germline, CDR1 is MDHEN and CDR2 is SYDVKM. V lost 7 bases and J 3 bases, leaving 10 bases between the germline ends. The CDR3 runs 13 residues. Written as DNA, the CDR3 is TGTGCCAGCATGAAGGCTGTCAAAAACATTCAGTACTTC. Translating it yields CASMKAVKNIQYF.

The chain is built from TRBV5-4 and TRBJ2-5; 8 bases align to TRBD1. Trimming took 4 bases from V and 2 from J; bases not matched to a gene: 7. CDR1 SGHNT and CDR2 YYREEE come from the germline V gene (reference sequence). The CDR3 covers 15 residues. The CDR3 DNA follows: TGTGCCAGCAGCCCCGGGACAGGACTACAAGAGACCCAGTACTTC. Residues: CASSPGTGLQETQYF.

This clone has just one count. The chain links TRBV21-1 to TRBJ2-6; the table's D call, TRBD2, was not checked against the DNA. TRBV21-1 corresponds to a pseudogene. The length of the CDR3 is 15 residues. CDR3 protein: CASSPREPGANVLTF. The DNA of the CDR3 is TGTGCCAGCAGCCCCCGCGAGCCTGGGGCCAACGTCCTGACTTTC.

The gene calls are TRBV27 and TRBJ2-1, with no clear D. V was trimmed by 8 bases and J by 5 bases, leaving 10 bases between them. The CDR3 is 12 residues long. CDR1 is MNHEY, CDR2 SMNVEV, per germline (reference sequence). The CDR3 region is CASRFSDNEQFF. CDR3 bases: TGTGCCAGCCGCTTCTCGGACAATGAGCAGTTCTTC.

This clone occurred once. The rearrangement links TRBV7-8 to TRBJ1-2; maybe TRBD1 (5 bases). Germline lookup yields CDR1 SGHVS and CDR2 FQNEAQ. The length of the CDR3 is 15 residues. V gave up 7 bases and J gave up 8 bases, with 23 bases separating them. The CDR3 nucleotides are TGTGCCAGCACCCGGAGCCCCGGGACGGGAGAAGGCTACACCTTC. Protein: CASTRSPGTGEGYTF.

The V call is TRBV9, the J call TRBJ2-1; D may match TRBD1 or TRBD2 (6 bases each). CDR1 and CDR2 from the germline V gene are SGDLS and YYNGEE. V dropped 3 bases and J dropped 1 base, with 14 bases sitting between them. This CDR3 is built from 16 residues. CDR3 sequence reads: CASSASGAVSYNEQFF. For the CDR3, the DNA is TGTGCCAGCAGCGCATCGGGGGCCGTATCCTACAATGAGCAGTTCTTC.

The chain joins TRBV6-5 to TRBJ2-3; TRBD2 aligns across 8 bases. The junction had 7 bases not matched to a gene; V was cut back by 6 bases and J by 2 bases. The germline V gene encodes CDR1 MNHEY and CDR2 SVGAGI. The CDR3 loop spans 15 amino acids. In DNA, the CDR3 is TGTGCCAGCAGAGTCATAGCGGGGAACACAGATACGCAGTATTTT. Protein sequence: CASRVIAGNTDTQYF.

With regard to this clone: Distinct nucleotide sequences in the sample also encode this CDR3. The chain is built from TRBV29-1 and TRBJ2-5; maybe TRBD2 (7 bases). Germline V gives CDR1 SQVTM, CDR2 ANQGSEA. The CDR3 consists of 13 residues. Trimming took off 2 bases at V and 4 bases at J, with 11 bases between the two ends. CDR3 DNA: TGCAGCGTTGAATCGGGGGGCGGAGAGACCCAGTACTTC. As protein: CSVESGGGETQYF.

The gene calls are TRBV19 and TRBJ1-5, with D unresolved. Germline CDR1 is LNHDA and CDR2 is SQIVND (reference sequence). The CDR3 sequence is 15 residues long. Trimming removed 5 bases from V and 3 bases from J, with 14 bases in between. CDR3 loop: CASSLFSWDNQPQHF. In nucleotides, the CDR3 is TGTGCCAGTAGTTTATTCTCGTGGGACAATCAGCCCCAGCATTTT.

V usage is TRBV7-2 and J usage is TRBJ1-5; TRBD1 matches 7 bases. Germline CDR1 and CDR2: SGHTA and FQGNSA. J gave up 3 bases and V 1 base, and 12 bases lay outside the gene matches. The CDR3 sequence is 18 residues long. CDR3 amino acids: CASSLESGTVDSNQPQHF. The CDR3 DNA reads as TGTGCCAGCAGCTTAGAGAGCGGGACAGTTGATTCCAATCAGCCCCAGCATTTT.

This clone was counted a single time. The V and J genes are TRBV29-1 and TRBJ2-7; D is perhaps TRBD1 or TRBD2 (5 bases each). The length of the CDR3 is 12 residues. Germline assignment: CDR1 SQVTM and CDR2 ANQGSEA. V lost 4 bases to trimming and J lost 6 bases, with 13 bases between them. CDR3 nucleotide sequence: TGCAGCGTTGGGTTGCAGGGAGTCGAGCAGTACTTC. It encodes CSVGLQGVEQYF.

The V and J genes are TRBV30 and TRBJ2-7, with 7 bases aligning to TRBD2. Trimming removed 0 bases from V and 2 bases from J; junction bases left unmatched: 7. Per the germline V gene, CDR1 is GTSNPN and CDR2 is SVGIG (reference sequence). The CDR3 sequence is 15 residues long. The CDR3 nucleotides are TGTGCCTGGAGTGTCGACGCGGGAGAGACCTACGAGCAGTACTTC. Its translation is CAWSVDAGETYEQYF.

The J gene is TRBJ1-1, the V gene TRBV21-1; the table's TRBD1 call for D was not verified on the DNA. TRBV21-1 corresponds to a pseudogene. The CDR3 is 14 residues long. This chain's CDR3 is CASSTRQENTEAFF. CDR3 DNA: TGTGCCAGCAGCACAAGACAAGAGAACACTGAAGCTTTCTTT.